Below are 6 T cell receptor beta chains sequenced from a single sample in a study of blood T cell repertoires in COVID-19. TCRdb keeps only in-frame clones here, not all; method: immunoSEQ multiplex PCR. The sample lists over 50,000 clones, 91% occurring once. The specimen sequenced was peripheral blood. These receptors all stem from a woman aged 55-70 years with active or convalescent COVID-19.

The rearrangement joins TRBV28 to TRBJ2-1, with D possibly TRBD2 on 6 matching bases. From germline, CDR1 is MDHEN and CDR2 SYDVKM. Trimming removed 3 bases at V and 5 bases at J, with 11 bases between. This CDR3 contains 14 residues. The CDR3 nucleotides read TGTGCCAGCAGTTTGGGAGGCGGGAACAATGAGCAGTTCTTC. Its protein product is CASSLGGGNNEQFF.

The J gene is TRBJ2-1, the V gene TRBV7-3; 7 bases are a match to TRBD2. In germline, CDR1 is SGHTA, CDR2 FQGTGA. This CDR3 is 13 amino acids long. The ends lost 7 bases at V and 6 bases at J; junction bases unmatched: 6. CDR3 region: CASKVGGLNEQFF. In DNA form, the CDR3 reads TGTGCCAGCAAGGTGGGAGGGCTCAATGAGCAGTTCTTC.

In its sample, this clone was seen a few times. V usage is TRBV7-3 and J usage is TRBJ2-3; no reliable D call. The CDR3 extends over 15 amino acids. Trimming cost V 1 base and J 3 bases, with 11 bases left between them. Germline lookup yields CDR1 SGHTA and CDR2 FQGTGA. The CDR3 loop reads CASSLNGGGTDTQYF. The DNA for the CDR3 is TGTGCCAGCAGCTTAAACGGTGGTGGTACAGATACGCAGTATTTT.

V gene TRBV5-1 combines with J gene TRBJ1-1; D gene uncertain. Germline V gene sequence: CDR1 SGHRS, CDR2 YFSETQ. The CDR3 consists of 14 residues. V was pared by 7 bases and J by 4 bases, with 17 bases between. The DNA of the CDR3 is TGCGCCAGCTCAAGGGAGGGTTTTGGCACTGAAGCTTTCTTT. Amino acid sequence: CASSREGFGTEAFF.

V is TRBV5-6 and J is TRBJ2-1; perhaps TRBD2 as D (5 bases). This CDR3 spans 14 amino acids. V gave up 0 bases and J gave up 6 bases, with 10 bases separating them. CDR1 is SGHDT, CDR2 YYEEEE, per germline. The CDR3 nucleotides are TGTGCCAGCAGCTTGGACGCGACTACCAATGAGCAGTTCTTC. As protein: CASSLDATTNEQFF.

This clone was recorded only once. This chain uses TRBV2 with TRBJ2-1; the D gene is possibly TRBD1 (6 bases). The CDR3 extends over 13 amino acids. Trimming left V 6 bases short and J 2 bases short, with 8 bases between. Germline V lookup: CDR1 SNHLY, CDR2 FYNNEI. DNA of the CDR3: TGTGCCAGCAGGGGGGACACCTACAATGAGCAGTTCTTC. This codes for CASRGDTYNEQFF.